This entry lists 29 T cell receptor beta chains sequenced from one sample in a study of blood T cells in healthy people across ages. Alongside a J-beta primer mix, a sample-barcoded 5' primer served in a second PCR lasting roughly 6 to 11 cycles. Each CDR3 protein is one row after TCRdb ran MiXCR on the 5' RACE reads. Among some 880,000 distinct CDR3 sequences listed, under 40% were seen once. The sequenced sample was blood. The origin of the receptors is a man aged 18 to 29 in good health.

This clonotype was observed many times. The V gene is TRBV4-2, the J gene TRBJ1-2; TRBD1 matches at 9 bases. After removal of 2 bases from V and 4 bases from J, the junction contained 2 bases not matched to a gene. Germline CDR1 is LGHNA and CDR2 is YNFKEQ. The CDR3 is made up of 14 amino acids. Written as DNA, the CDR3 is TGTGCCAGCAGCCAACCGACAGGGGGCTATGGCTACACCTTC. It encodes CASSQPTGGYGYTF.

The rearrangement links TRBV7-9 to TRBJ2-4, with 7 bases identical to TRBD1. This CDR3 region has 11 residues. J lost 15 bases, V lost 5 bases, and 7 bases had no gene match. Germline CDR1 and CDR2: SEHNR and FQNEAQ (reference sequence). The CDR3 protein is CASSPGGQPYF. The CDR3 nucleotides are TGTGCCAGCAGCCCAGGGGGACAGCCGTACTTC.

Ten or more counts support this clonotype. The chain has TRBV29-1 and TRBJ1-2, with D possibly being TRBD1 (6 bases). The CDR3 is 15 residues long. Germline lookup yields CDR1 SQVTM and CDR2 ANQGSEA. V lost 7 bases and J 0 bases, leaving 18 bases between the germline ends. CDR3 sequence reads: CSAQGGRLSNYGYTF. CDR3 nucleotide sequence: TGCAGCGCCCAAGGGGGTCGCCTGTCTAACTATGGCTACACCTTC.

The V gene is TRBV9, the J gene TRBJ2-3; 8 bases line up with TRBD2. Trimming cost V 7 bases and J 1 base; bases outside gene matches: 5. This CDR3 contains 14 residues. Per germline, CDR1 SGDLS and CDR2 YYNGEE. The CDR3 nucleotides read TGTGCCAGCGGTCCAGCGGGGGGCACAGATACGCAGTATTTT. Translation gives CASGPAGGTDTQYF.

There are a few counts of this clonotype. This chain uses TRBV5-6 with TRBJ1-2, with TRBD1 matching 7 bases. The CDR3 is 15 residues long. The germline V gene encodes CDR1 SGHDT and CDR2 YYEEEE. The V segment lost 0 bases and the J segment 7 bases; nucleotides outside the gene matches: 9. CDR3 in amino acids: CASSLGPWTGGGYTF. DNA of the CDR3: TGTGCCAGCAGCTTGGGACCCTGGACAGGTGGTGGCTACACCTTC.

Notes on this clonotype: A junction boundary mismatches the germline segment, possibly from a read error. The chain employs TRBV27 and TRBJ2-3; maybe TRBD1 (6 bases). Germline loops: CDR1 MNHEY, CDR2 SMNVEV (reference sequence). This CDR3 comprises 21 residues. As DNA, the CDR3 is TGTGTCAGCAGTTTATCGATTATCGACAGGACCCTCAACCTTAGCACAGATACGCAGTATTTT. Amino acid sequence: CVSSLSIIDRTLNLSTDTQYF.

This clonotype occurred many times. This rearrangement joins TRBV7-2 to TRBJ2-3; 9 nucleotides match TRBD2. Trimming removed 1 base from V and 4 bases from J; junction bases left unmatched: 6. Germline loops: CDR1 SGHTA, CDR2 FQGNSA. This CDR3 is 16 amino acids long. Here the CDR3 DNA reads TGTGCCAGCAGCTTAGGCGCTAGCGGGGATGCAGATACGCAGTATTTT. It codes for CASSLGASGDADTQYF.

This clonotype has only a few counts. The V and J genes are TRBV27 and TRBJ1-2, with D perhaps matching TRBD1 (6 bases). V was trimmed by 5 bases and J by 9 bases, leaving 13 bases between them. Looked up from germline, CDR1 is MNHEY and CDR2 is SMNVEV (reference sequence). This CDR3 comprises 12 residues. The chain's CDR3 is CASSTPGARYTF. In DNA form, the CDR3 reads TGTGCCAGCAGTACCCCAGGGGCCCGCTACACCTTC.

The V and J genes are TRBV10-3 and TRBJ2-3; TRBD2 is a possible D gene (6 bases). Germline values: CDR1 ENHRY, CDR2 SYGVKD. This CDR3 comprises 20 residues. V was cut by 4 bases and J by 1 base, with 27 bases left in between. Here the CDR3 DNA reads TGTGCCATCAGTGGGCCTCATTCACCGGGACTGCGGCTGGGCACAGATACGCAGTATTTT. Translation: CAISGPHSPGLRLGTDTQYF.

In regard to this clonotype: A read error is possible here, since a much larger clone lies one base away. This chain connects TRBV27 to TRBJ2-1, with TRBD2 matching over 10 bases. The junction had 14 bases not matched to a gene; V was cut back by 5 bases and J by 13 bases. Germline V gene data show CDR1 as MNHEY and CDR2 as SMNVEV (reference sequence). This CDR3 is 15 amino acids long. In nucleotides, the CDR3 is TGTGCCAGCAGTCCTAGCGGGGGAACTCAAGAGACCCAGTTCTTC. This gives the protein CASSPSGGTQETQFF.

The genes are TRBV27 and TRBJ1-4; D may be TRBD1 (5 bases). Germline V gene data show CDR1 as MNHEY and CDR2 as SMNVEV (reference sequence). V gave up 5 bases and J gave up 4 bases, with 14 bases separating them. This CDR3 region has 15 residues. The CDR3 protein is CASSDSDSRNEKLFF. Here the CDR3 DNA reads TGTGCCAGCAGTGATTCCGACAGTCGTAATGAAAAACTGTTTTTT.

This chain links TRBV20-1 with TRBJ2-1; 12 bases are a match to TRBD2. There are 17 residues in the CDR3. Trimming took 6 bases from V and 10 from J; bases not matched to a gene: 19. Germline CDR1 is DFQATT and CDR2 is SNEGSKA (reference sequence). As DNA, the CDR3 is TGCAGTGCCGAATCAAGCCTAGCGGGGGGGCGACGCAAGGAGCAGTTCTTC. This translates into CSAESSLAGGRRKEQFF.

A few counts support this clonotype. The rearrangement joins TRBV7-2 to TRBJ2-1, with 7 bases matching TRBD2. The CDR3 is made up of 14 amino acids. J was trimmed by 4 bases and V by 5 bases; bases with no gene match: 5. The germline V gene has CDR1 SGHTA and CDR2 FQGNSA. CDR3 nucleotide sequence: TGTGCCAGCAGCCTTGGGACTACGTACAATGAGCAGTTCTTC. Encoded protein: CASSLGTTYNEQFF.

The chain couples TRBV28 to TRBJ2-7; 11 bases align to TRBD2. Germline CDR1 is MDHEN and CDR2 is SYDVKM. The V segment lost 6 bases and the J segment 2 bases; nucleotides outside the gene matches: 6. The CDR3 totals 15 residues. CDR3 sequence (DNA): TGTGCCAGCAGCCAAACTAGCGGGGGTACCTACGAGCAGTACTTC. Amino acid sequence: CASSQTSGGTYEQYF.

This chain uses TRBV7-8 with TRBJ1-2; weak D call: TRBD1 (5 bases). The germline gives CDR1 SGHVS, CDR2 FQNEAQ. V dropped 0 bases and J dropped 7 bases, with 12 bases sitting between them. This CDR3 region has 14 residues. The chain's CDR3 is CASSLAPGTSGYTF. The CDR3 DNA reads TGTGCCAGCAGCTTAGCTCCAGGGACTAGTGGCTACACCTTC.

This clonotype has more than one count but fewer than ten. V usage is TRBV27 and J usage is TRBJ1-2; TRBD1 is a possible D gene (6 bases). The CDR3 covers 15 residues. Germline loops: CDR1 MNHEY, CDR2 SMNVEV (reference sequence). V lost 5 bases to trimming and J lost 5 bases, with 18 bases between them. CDR3 amino acids: CASSRGAGLSYGYTF. CDR3 nucleotides: TGTGCCAGCAGTCGGGGGGCAGGGTTGAGTTATGGCTACACCTTC.

This clonotype was detected ten times or more. The V gene is TRBV20-1, the J gene TRBJ2-1; 12 bases are shared with TRBD1. The V gene's germline CDR1 is DFQATT and CDR2 SNEGSKA (reference sequence). The V segment lost 6 bases and the J segment 1 base; nucleotides outside the gene matches: 10. This CDR3 has 17 residues. The CDR3 region has the DNA TGCAGTGCGGAGGGACAGGGGGCGGGTTGGTCCTACAATGAGCAGTTCTTC. The encoded protein is CSAEGQGAGWSYNEQFF.

This clonotype was detected a few times. V is TRBV9 and J is TRBJ2-3; D is uncertain. The CDR3 runs 14 residues. Germline V CDR1 and CDR2: SGDLS, YYNGEE. V lost 0 bases and J lost 1, with 6 bases in between. This CDR3 is CASSVGPRTDTQYF. CDR3 in DNA: TGTGCCAGCAGCGTAGGGCCTCGCACAGATACGCAGTATTTT.

J is TRBJ1-5 and V is TRBV4-1, with 7 bases aligning to TRBD1. The CDR3 extends over 14 amino acids. Trimming cost V 6 bases and J 9 bases; bases outside gene matches: 11. CDR1 MGHRA and CDR2 YSYEKL come from the germline V gene. The CDR3 sequence: CASSPGTATLPQHF. The CDR3, as DNA: TGCGCCAGCAGTCCCGGGACAGCCACCCTGCCCCAGCATTTT.

This clonotype has ten or more counts. The CDR3 spells CASSQVPGTTNEKLFF. The CDR3 region has the DNA TGCGCCAGCAGCCAAGTGCCGGGAACAACTAATGAAAAACTGTTTTTT. The chain combines TRBV4-3 with TRBJ1-4; D gene ambiguous. Between the trimmed V and J ends, which lost 1 base and 0 bases, there was a span of 9 bases. This CDR3 is built from 16 residues. From germline, CDR1 is LGHNA and CDR2 YSLEER.

Only a few counts were recorded for this clonotype. The chain carries TRBV4-1 and TRBJ1-6; 7 nucleotides agree with TRBD1. The CDR3 extends over 18 amino acids. V trimming: 2 bases; J trimming: 9 bases; junction bases outside the gene matches: 16. CDR1 and CDR2 (germline): MGHRA, YSYEKL. The CDR3 coding sequence is TGCGCCAGCAGCCAACCGCAGGGGGGCGGCATAAGGGGTTCACCCCTCCACTTT. This gives the protein CASSQPQGGGIRGSPLHF.

This sequence joins TRBV6-2 or TRBV6-3 and TRBJ2-7; D is ambiguous. Trimming left V 3 bases short and J 3 bases short, with 9 bases between. CDR3 length: 13 residues. Looked up from germline, CDR1 is MNHEY and CDR2 is SVGEGT. The CDR3 region is CASSYTGYYEQYF. For the CDR3, the DNA is TGTGCCAGCAGTTATACCGGGTACTACGAGCAGTACTTC.

As for this clonotype: An end of the junction does not agree with germline; a read error may underlie this. The chain carries TRBV29-1 and TRBJ1-4; D unclear. Germline V lookup: CDR1 SQVTM, CDR2 ANQGSEA. CDR3 length: 11 amino acids. The CDR3 DNA is TGCAGCGTTCGGTCGTCCGAAAAACCGTTTTTT. Amino acid sequence: CSVRSSEKPFF.

V and J are TRBV9 and TRBJ2-3; D is ambiguous. CDR3 length: 17 amino acids. V lost 4 bases and J lost 8, with 26 bases in between. Germline CDR1 and CDR2: SGDLS and YYNGEE. CDR3 sequence (DNA): TGTGCCAGCAGCCCCCGGGCGACGCGCACCCTCCACTCTACGCAGTATTTT. This translates into CASSPRATRTLHSTQYF.

This clonotype was detected ten times or more. J is TRBJ2-5 and V is TRBV29-1, with D maybe TRBD1 (5 bases). The germline V gene encodes CDR1 SQVTM and CDR2 ANQGSEA. Trimming stripped 4 bases from V and 0 bases from J, with 15 bases between. The CDR3 is made up of 15 amino acids. The CDR3 nucleotides read TGCAGCGTTGTTTATGGGGCTCTCTACCAAGAGACCCAGTACTTC. As protein: CSVVYGALYQETQYF. Full variable domain (remainder filled in from reference TRBV29-1 and TRBJ2-5): SAVISQKPSRDICQRGTSLTIQCQVDSQVTMMFWYRQQPGQSLTLIATANQGSEATYESGFVIDKFPISRPNLTFSTLTVSNMSPEDSSIYLCSVVYGALYQETQYFGPGTRLLVL.

A single count supports this clonotype. The V call is TRBV6-5, the J call TRBJ1-4; maybe TRBD1 (5 bases). CDR3 length: 13 residues. V was pared by 6 bases and J by 8 bases, with 13 bases between. CDR1 and CDR2 (germline): MNHEY, SVGAGI. The CDR3 sequence: CASSLGASEKLFF. For the CDR3, the DNA is TGTGCCAGCAGCTTAGGGGCGAGCGAAAAACTGTTTTTT.

The chain carries TRBV6-1 and TRBJ1-5; tentative D call: TRBD1 (5 bases). Trimming left V 6 bases short and J 5 bases short, with 20 bases between. CDR1 and CDR2 (germline): MNHNS, SASEGT. The CDR3 totals 16 residues. DNA of the CDR3: TGTGCCAGCAGACCGCCCGGGGGGGGAAGAGATCAGCCCCAGCATTTT. It is translated as CASRPPGGGRDQPQHF.

This rearrangement joins TRBV29-1 to TRBJ1-1; TRBD1 might be the D (6 bases). The CDR3 totals 12 residues. V dropped 6 bases and J dropped 6 bases, with 14 bases sitting between them. Germline V gene lookup returns CDR1 SQVTM and CDR2 ANQGSEA. The CDR3 loop is CSVLTGSAEAFF. CDR3 DNA sequence: TGCAGCGTACTAACAGGGAGCGCTGAAGCTTTCTTT.

This clonotype was seen many times. The rearrangement uses TRBV14 and TRBJ2-5; D remains unclear. Trimming pared 2 bases from V and 0 bases from J, leaving 4 bases between. The CDR3 is made up of 13 amino acids. Per the germline V gene, CDR1 is SGHDN and CDR2 is FVKESK. The CDR3 sequence: CASSQFNQETQYF. The CDR3 bases are TGTGCCAGCAGCCAATTCAACCAAGAGACCCAGTACTTC.